This is a list of T cell receptor beta chains from one sample in a study of blood T cell repertoires in COVID-19. Here immunoSEQ multiplex PCR was the method, and the copy in TCRdb shows in-frame clones only, minus some. The table lists under 400,000 clones, around 90% of them singletons, with approximately 7% in the top ten. The sample consisted of peripheral blood. The receptors stem from a man aged 18 to 35 with active or convalescent COVID-19. Both conserved end residues are trimmed from each CDR3. The order of the fields is V gene, J gene, CDR3 protein.

v_call: TRBV15; j_call: TRBJ2-4; cdr3_aa: ATSRAGIQY
v_call: TRBV15; j_call: TRBJ2-7; cdr3_aa: ATSRDTGRWGYPY
v_call: TRBV5-1; j_call: TRBJ1-5; cdr3_aa: ASSRDGQGGQPQH
v_call: TRBV28; j_call: TRBJ1-3; cdr3_aa: ASSLAGTRVNTIY
v_call: TRBV9; j_call: TRBJ2-5; cdr3_aa: ASSVGAGSETQY
v_call: TRBV9; j_call: TRBJ2-7; cdr3_aa: ASSPLGSGGYEQY
v_call: TRBV19; j_call: TRBJ1-3; cdr3_aa: ASRDDWGFGNTIY
v_call: TRBV5-6; j_call: TRBJ1-2; cdr3_aa: ASSLGGTGAVGYT
v_call: TRBV7-3; j_call: TRBJ2-1; cdr3_aa: ASSFDRSSYNEQF
v_call: TRBV18; j_call: TRBJ2-2; cdr3_aa: ASSPPSGSNTGELF
v_call: TRBV5-1; j_call: TRBJ2-3; cdr3_aa: ASSTGTSGRAVP
v_call: TRBV4-3; j_call: TRBJ1-5; cdr3_aa: ASSQDGFIQPQH
v_call: TRBV9; j_call: TRBJ1-1; cdr3_aa: ASNAGGDDTEAF
v_call: TRBV5-6; j_call: TRBJ2-7; cdr3_aa: ASSLAPGEEEQY
v_call: TRBV4-1; j_call: TRBJ2-5; cdr3_aa: ASSQDGLVQETQY
v_call: TRBV6-5; j_call: TRBJ1-5; cdr3_aa: ASRLVGVGQPQH
v_call: TRBV27; j_call: TRBJ2-1; cdr3_aa: ASSLSLGLASYNEQF
v_call: TRBV25-1; j_call: TRBJ2-1; cdr3_aa: ASSELGLAGYSYNEQF
v_call: TRBV9; j_call: TRBJ1-5; cdr3_aa: ASGAGGQPQH
v_call: TRBV5-1; j_call: TRBJ2-1; cdr3_aa: ASSLEVAYYNEQF
v_call: TRBV28; j_call: TRBJ2-7; cdr3_aa: ASSRGTGISEQY
v_call: TRBV10-3; j_call: TRBJ1-5; cdr3_aa: AISDPPQPQH
v_call: TRBV5-8; j_call: TRBJ2-5; cdr3_aa: ASSLDSYQRETQY
v_call: TRBV28; j_call: TRBJ1-2; cdr3_aa: ASSPILQVGYT
v_call: TRBV2; j_call: TRBJ2-7; cdr3_aa: ASRNPGQDYEQY
v_call: TRBV6-2/TRBV6-3; j_call: TRBJ2-3; cdr3_aa: ASSYAPGYSTDTQY
v_call: TRBV19; j_call: TRBJ2-1; cdr3_aa: ASSSGDRAYNEQF
v_call: TRBV4-3; j_call: TRBJ2-2; cdr3_aa: ASSQGRLTGELF
v_call: TRBV7-3; j_call: TRBJ2-3; cdr3_aa: ASSLRQGALDTQY
v_call: TRBV5-1; j_call: TRBJ1-6; cdr3_aa: ASSLVQGSYNSPLH
v_call: TRBV7-9; j_call: TRBJ1-4; cdr3_aa: ASSLFPWGEATNEKLF
v_call: TRBV24-1; j_call: TRBJ1-1; cdr3_aa: ATSDPHTGTTEAF
v_call: TRBV29-1; j_call: TRBJ2-1; cdr3_aa: SVRGGIYNEQF
v_call: TRBV6-1; j_call: TRBJ1-5; cdr3_aa: ASSELVHSSNQPQH
v_call: TRBV7-3; j_call: TRBJ1-1; cdr3_aa: ASSFIGALNTEAF
v_call: TRBV21-1; j_call: TRBJ2-7; cdr3_aa: ASSKYMDTISSYEQY
v_call: TRBV7-3; j_call: TRBJ1-6; cdr3_aa: ASAGGVGSPLH
v_call: TRBV7-2; j_call: TRBJ2-1; cdr3_aa: ASSLALRGWGYNEQF
v_call: TRBV4-1; j_call: TRBJ1-6; cdr3_aa: ASSQEPASSYNSPLH
v_call: TRBV5-6; j_call: TRBJ2-7; cdr3_aa: ASSWGPLIEQY
v_call: TRBV7-8; j_call: TRBJ1-5; cdr3_aa: ASSSRQDPGPQH
v_call: TRBV3-1/TRBV3-2; j_call: TRBJ1-3; cdr3_aa: ASSQRQGLGNTIY
v_call: TRBV5-1; j_call: TRBJ1-6; cdr3_aa: ASSLSQQGDASSYNSPLH
v_call: TRBV9; j_call: TRBJ2-3; cdr3_aa: ASSVPESGEGWDTQY
v_call: TRBV19; j_call: TRBJ1-2; cdr3_aa: ASTRDRPNYGYT